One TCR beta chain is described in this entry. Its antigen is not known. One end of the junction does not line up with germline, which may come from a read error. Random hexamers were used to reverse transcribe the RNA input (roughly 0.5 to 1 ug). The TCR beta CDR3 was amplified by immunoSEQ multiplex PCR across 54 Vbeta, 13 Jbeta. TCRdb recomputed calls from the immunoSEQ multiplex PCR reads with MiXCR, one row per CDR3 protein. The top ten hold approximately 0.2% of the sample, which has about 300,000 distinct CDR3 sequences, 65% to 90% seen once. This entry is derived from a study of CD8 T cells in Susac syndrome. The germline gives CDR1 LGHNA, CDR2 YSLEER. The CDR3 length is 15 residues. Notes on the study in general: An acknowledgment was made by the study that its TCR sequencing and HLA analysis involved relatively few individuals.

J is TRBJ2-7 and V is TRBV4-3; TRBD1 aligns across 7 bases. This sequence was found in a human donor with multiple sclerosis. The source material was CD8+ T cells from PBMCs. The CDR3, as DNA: TGCGCCAGCAGCCAAGATGGGACAGCTGCCTACGAGCAGGACTTC. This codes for CASSQDGTAAYEQDF.